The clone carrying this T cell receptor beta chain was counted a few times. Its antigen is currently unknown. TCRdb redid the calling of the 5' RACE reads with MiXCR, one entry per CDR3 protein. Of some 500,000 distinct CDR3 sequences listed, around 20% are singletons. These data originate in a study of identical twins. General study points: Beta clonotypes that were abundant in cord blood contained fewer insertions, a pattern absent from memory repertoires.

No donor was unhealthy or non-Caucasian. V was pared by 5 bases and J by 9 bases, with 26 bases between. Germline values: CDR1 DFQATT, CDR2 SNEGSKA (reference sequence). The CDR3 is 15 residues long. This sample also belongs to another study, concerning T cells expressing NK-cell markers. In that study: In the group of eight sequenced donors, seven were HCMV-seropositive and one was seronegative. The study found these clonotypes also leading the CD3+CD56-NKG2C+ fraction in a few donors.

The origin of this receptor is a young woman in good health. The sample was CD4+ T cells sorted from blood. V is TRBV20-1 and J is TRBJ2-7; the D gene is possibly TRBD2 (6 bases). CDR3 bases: TGCAGTGCTTTGGAGCATCGGGTTAGACTCGGGGGGCAGTACTTC. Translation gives CSALEHRVRLGGQYF.